This T cell receptor beta chain comes out of a study of T cell changes during pregnancy in multiple sclerosis. V was clipped by 3 bases and J by 5 bases; unmatched bases: 7. This CDR3 comprises 16 residues. Per germline, CDR1 MGHDK and CDR2 SYGVNS. Measured with immunoSEQ multiplex PCR; TCRdb has only the in-frame clones, and not every one. The sample holds roughly 61,000 clones, just under 90% seen once. The V and J genes are TRBV25-1 and TRBJ2-2, with TRBD1 matching over 9 bases. The clonotype originates from a female donor in good health, enrolled as a control in a pregnancy study. The input for sequencing was peripheral blood, taken in the first trimester of pregnancy. CDR3 nucleotides: TGTGCCAGCAGTGAGGGGCACAGGGGGCTGACCGGGGAGCTGTTTTTT. Encoded protein: CASSEGHRGLTGELFF. The full variable domain, completed using reference TRBV25-1 and TRBJ2-2, is EADIYQTPRYLVIGTGKKITLECSQTMGHDKMYWYQQDPGMELHLIHYSYGVNSTEKGDLSSESTVSRIRTEHFPLTLESARPSHTSQYLCASSEGHRGLTGELFFGEGSRLTVL.